This T cell receptor beta chain is drawn from a study of T cell changes during pregnancy in multiple sclerosis. Deletions cut 4 bases from V and 2 bases from J, with 11 bases between. CDR3 length: 14 residues. Germline lookup yields CDR1 SGHNT and CDR2 YYREEE (reference sequence). The assay was immunoSEQ multiplex PCR, and TCRdb's table has in-frame clones only and misses some. Among about 72,000 clones listed, approximately 90% were seen once. The sample in question was peripheral blood, obtained in the first trimester of pregnancy. The TCR comes from a female donor in good health, enrolled as a control in a pregnancy study. V usage is TRBV5-4 and J usage is TRBJ2-3; perhaps TRBD1 as D (6 bases). This chain's CDR3 is CASSRRQATDTQYF. The CDR3, as DNA: TGTGCCAGCAGCCGGCGACAGGCCACAGATACGCAGTATTTT. The full variable domain, completed using reference TRBV5-4 and TRBJ2-3, is ETGVTQSPTHLIKTRGQQVTLRCSSQSGHNTVSWYQQALGQGPQFIFQYYREEENGRGNFPPRFSGLQFPNYSSELNVNALELDDSALYLCASSRRQATDTQYFGPGTRLTVL.